Listed below are T cell receptor beta chains from one sample, sequenced in a study of T-cell reconstitution after alpha-beta-depleted transplantation in children. TCRdb re-analysed the PCR reads in MiXCR, keeping a single row per CDR3 protein. The table records a few hundred thousand distinct CDR3 sequences, 25% to 30% of them present only once. Source: PBMCs, taken before TCRalphabeta/CD19-depleted stem cell transplant. The receptors were gathered from a boy under two years old with Wiskott-Aldrich syndrome, due to receive a stem cell transplant. Each CDR3 is given with its conserved first and last residue. The order of the fields is V gene, J gene, CDR3 protein.

v_gene: TRBV5-1; j_gene: TRBJ2-3; CDR3aa: CASSFFGTNADTQYF
v_gene: TRBV12-5; j_gene: TRBJ1-4; CDR3aa: CASGTTGGGEKLFF
v_gene: TRBV6-5; j_gene: TRBJ1-5; CDR3aa: CASRYSTAPSPQHF
v_gene: TRBV4-1; j_gene: TRBJ2-3; CDR3aa: CASSQAPSGRLADTQYF
v_gene: TRBV5-1; j_gene: TRBJ2-1; CDR3aa: CASGEAGDLTNEQFF
v_gene: TRBV20-1; j_gene: TRBJ2-7; CDR3aa: CSARDEGLAGGYEQYF
v_gene: TRBV5-1; j_gene: TRBJ1-2; CDR3aa: CASSLSGTALRGYTF
v_gene: TRBV19; j_gene: TRBJ2-2; CDR3aa: CASIGLGTGGTGELFF
v_gene: TRBV4-1; j_gene: TRBJ1-5; CDR3aa: CASSRGQEGPQPQHF
v_gene: TRBV5-1; j_gene: TRBJ2-1; CDR3aa: CASTSETGTEQFF
v_gene: TRBV5-1; j_gene: TRBJ2-7; CDR3aa: CASSSSPGQGTYEQYF
v_gene: TRBV7-2; j_gene: TRBJ2-1; CDR3aa: CASSLEAWPYNEQFF
v_gene: TRBV24-1; j_gene: TRBJ2-2; CDR3aa: CATRRAGAGELFF
v_gene: TRBV4-1; j_gene: TRBJ2-1; CDR3aa: CASSQGGLVGGEQFF
v_gene: TRBV5-1; j_gene: TRBJ2-7; CDR3aa: CASSLDGTSGRSSEQYF
v_gene: TRBV18; j_gene: TRBJ1-1; CDR3aa: CASSDIRGRVEAFF
v_gene: TRBV29-1; j_gene: TRBJ2-1; CDR3aa: CSVTGTSGSDEQFF
v_gene: TRBV25-1; j_gene: TRBJ2-5; CDR3aa: CASSDSGRAVETQYF
v_gene: TRBV7-8; j_gene: TRBJ2-2; CDR3aa: CATPSGEGTGELFF
v_gene: TRBV21-1; j_gene: TRBJ2-5; CDR3aa: CASRHSPGAQGQWETQYF
v_gene: TRBV5-1; j_gene: TRBJ2-1; CDR3aa: CASSLIGGENNEQFF
v_gene: TRBV5-5; j_gene: TRBJ2-7; CDR3aa: CASSSASYEQYF
v_gene: TRBV20-1; j_gene: TRBJ2-3; CDR3aa: CSARPLAGGHTDTQYF
v_gene: TRBV7-3; j_gene: TRBJ2-1; CDR3aa: CASSLISGSNNEQFF
v_gene: TRBV5-1; j_gene: TRBJ2-7; CDR3aa: CASSLGLAANEQYF
v_gene: TRBV20-1; j_gene: TRBJ2-5; CDR3aa: CSAAGLAGGTSRAQYF
v_gene: TRBV20-1; j_gene: TRBJ1-1; CDR3aa: CSARVGASNTEAFF
v_gene: TRBV13; j_gene: TRBJ2-3; CDR3aa: CASRGSGSTDTQYF
v_gene: TRBV3-1; j_gene: TRBJ1-2; CDR3aa: CASSQLRQDGYTF
v_gene: TRBV15; j_gene: TRBJ2-5; CDR3aa: CATSRDLWTSGKETQYF
v_gene: TRBV4-2; j_gene: TRBJ2-7; CDR3aa: CASSQERGTSTYEQYF
v_gene: TRBV12-3/TRBV12-4; j_gene: TRBJ2-1; CDR3aa: CASSLRLADYNEQFF
v_gene: TRBV4-1; j_gene: TRBJ1-5; CDR3aa: CASSQGLGRTSNQPQHF
v_gene: TRBV5-1; j_gene: TRBJ1-4; CDR3aa: CASSPSSGLATNEKLFF
v_gene: TRBV27; j_gene: TRBJ1-2; CDR3aa: CASSNRDRYGYTF
v_gene: TRBV12-3/TRBV12-4; j_gene: TRBJ2-2; CDR3aa: CASRTGTNTGELFF
v_gene: TRBV20-1; j_gene: TRBJ2-3; CDR3aa: CSAQTSGRTDTQYF
v_gene: TRBV7-3; j_gene: TRBJ2-1; CDR3aa: CASSSTGGQYNEQFF